Detailed here is one T cell receptor (beta chain). Sorted CD4+ subsets: naive, central memory, regulatory, stem cell-like memory (CD45RO/CCR7/CD25/CD127/CD95/CD27 panel). The record originates from a study of beta chain features in type 1 diabetes. Deletions cut 5 bases from V and 7 bases from J, with 23 bases between. Germline V lookup: CDR1 LNHDA, CDR2 SQIVND (reference sequence). The CDR3 totals 16 residues. Investigators reverse transcribed all isolated RNA, so they sequenced expressed TCRB transcripts. Repertoires were generated with immunoSEQ multiplex PCR, while TCRdb's copy carries only in-frame clones and drops some. This table holds under 500,000 clones, around 30% found once.

The sample consisted of naive CD4+ T cells from blood. The rearrangement uses TRBV19 and TRBJ1-2; D is possibly TRBD1 (6 bases). The receptor comes from a man aged 18 to 29 in good health. This CDR3 reads CASSSYSDRTYGGYTF. CDR3 in DNA: TGTGCCAGTAGTTCATACTCAGACAGGACTTATGGTGGCTACACCTTC.